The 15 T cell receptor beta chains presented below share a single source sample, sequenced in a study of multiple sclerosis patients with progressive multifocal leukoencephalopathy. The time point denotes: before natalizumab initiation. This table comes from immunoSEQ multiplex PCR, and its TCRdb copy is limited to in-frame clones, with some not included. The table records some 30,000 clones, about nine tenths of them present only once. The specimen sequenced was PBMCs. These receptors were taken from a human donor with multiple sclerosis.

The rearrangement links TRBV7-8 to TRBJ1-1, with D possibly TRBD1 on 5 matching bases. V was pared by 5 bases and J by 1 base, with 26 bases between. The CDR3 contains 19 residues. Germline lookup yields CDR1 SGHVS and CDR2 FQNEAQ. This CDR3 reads CASSTLATGEYGRNTEAFF. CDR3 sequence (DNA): TGTGCCAGCAGCACCCTAGCCACAGGAGAATACGGCAGGAACACTGAAGCTTTCTTT.

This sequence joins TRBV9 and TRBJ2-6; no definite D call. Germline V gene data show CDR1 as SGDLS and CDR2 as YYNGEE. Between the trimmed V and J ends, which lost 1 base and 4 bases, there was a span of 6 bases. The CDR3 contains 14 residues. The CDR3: CASSVTLGANVLTF. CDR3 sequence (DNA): TGTGCCAGCAGCGTAACGTTGGGGGCCAACGTCCTGACTTTC.

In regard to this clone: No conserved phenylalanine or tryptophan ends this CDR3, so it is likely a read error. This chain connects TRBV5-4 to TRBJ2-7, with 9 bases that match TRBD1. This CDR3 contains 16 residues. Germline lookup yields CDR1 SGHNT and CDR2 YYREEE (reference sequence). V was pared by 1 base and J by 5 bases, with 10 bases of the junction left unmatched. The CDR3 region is CASSLPNGQGRNEQYS. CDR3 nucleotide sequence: TGTGCCAGCAGCTTGCCTAACGGACAGGGGAGGAACGAGCAGTACTCC.

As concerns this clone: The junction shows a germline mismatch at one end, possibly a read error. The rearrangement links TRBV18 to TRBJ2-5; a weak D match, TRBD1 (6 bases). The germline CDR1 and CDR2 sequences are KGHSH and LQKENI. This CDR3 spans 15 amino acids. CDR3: CAGSPLDSRGETQYF. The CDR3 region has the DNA TGTGCCGGCTCACCCCTGGACAGCCGAGGGGAGACCCAGTACTTC.

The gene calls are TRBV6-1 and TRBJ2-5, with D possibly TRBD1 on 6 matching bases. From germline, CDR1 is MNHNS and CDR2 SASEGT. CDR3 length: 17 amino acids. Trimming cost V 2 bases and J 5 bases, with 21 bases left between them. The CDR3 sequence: CASSEKDRNVLQETQYF. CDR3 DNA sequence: TGTGCCAGCAGTGAAAAAGACAGGAATGTACTCCAGGAGACCCAGTACTTC.

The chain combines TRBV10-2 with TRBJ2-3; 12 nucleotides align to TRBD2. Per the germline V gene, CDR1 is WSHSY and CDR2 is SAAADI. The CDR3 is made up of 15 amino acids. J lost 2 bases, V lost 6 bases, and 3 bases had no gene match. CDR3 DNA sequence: TGCGCCAGCAGACTAGCGGGAGGAAACACAGATACGCAGTATTTT. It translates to CASRLAGGNTDTQYF.

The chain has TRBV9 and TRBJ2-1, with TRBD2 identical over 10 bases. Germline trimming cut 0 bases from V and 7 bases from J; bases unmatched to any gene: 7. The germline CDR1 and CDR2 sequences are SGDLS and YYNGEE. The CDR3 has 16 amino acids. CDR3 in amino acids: CASSVGGTSALNEQFF. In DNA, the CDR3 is TGTGCCAGCAGCGTAGGCGGGACTAGCGCGTTAAATGAGCAGTTCTTC.

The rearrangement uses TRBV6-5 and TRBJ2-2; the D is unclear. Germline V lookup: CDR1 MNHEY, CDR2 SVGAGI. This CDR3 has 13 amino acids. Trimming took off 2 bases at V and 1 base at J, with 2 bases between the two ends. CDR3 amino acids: CASSYQNTGELFF. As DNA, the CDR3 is TGTGCCAGCAGTTACCAGAACACCGGGGAGCTGTTTTTT.

The CDR3 region is CASSVDPGIQETQYF. Here the CDR3 DNA reads TGTGCCAGCAGCGTAGATCCGGGTATCCAAGAGACCCAGTACTTC. The chain recombines TRBV9 with TRBJ2-5; D call uncertain. V lost 0 bases and J 1 base, leaving 10 bases between the germline ends. This CDR3 is 15 amino acids long. Germline lookup yields CDR1 SGDLS and CDR2 YYNGEE.

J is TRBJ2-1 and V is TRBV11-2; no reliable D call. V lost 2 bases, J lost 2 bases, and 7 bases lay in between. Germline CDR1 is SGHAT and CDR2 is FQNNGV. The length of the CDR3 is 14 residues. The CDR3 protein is CASSLRLPYNEQFF. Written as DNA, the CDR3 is TGTGCCAGCAGCTTACGGCTGCCCTACAATGAGCAGTTCTTC.

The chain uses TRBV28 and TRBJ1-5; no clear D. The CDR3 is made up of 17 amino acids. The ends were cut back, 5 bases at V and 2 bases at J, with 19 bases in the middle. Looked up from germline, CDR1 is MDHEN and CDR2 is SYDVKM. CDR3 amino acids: CASSPSGGDTRNQPQHF. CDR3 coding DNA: TGTGCCAGCAGTCCTTCCGGCGGTGACACCCGCAATCAGCCCCAGCATTTT.

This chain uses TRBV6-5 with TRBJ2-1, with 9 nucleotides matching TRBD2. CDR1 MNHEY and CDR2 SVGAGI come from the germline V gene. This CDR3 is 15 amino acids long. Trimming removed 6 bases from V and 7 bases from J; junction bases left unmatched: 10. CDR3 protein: CASRVVTSGRNEQFF. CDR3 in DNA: TGTGCCAGCAGGGTGGTCACTAGCGGGCGGAATGAGCAGTTCTTC.

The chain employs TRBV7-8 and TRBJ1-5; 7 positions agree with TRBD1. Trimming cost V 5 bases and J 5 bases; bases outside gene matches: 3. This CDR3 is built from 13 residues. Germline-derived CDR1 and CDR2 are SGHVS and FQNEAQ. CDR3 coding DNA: TGTGCCAGCAGCCCCGACAGGGATCAGCCCCAGCATTTT. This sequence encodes CASSPDRDQPQHF.

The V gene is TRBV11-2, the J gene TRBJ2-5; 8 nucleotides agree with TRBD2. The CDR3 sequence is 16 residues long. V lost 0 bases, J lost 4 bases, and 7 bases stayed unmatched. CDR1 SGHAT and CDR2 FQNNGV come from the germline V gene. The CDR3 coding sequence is TGTGCCAGCAGCTTAGATCTTGGCGGGAGGAGAGAGACCCAGTACTTC. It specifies CASSLDLGGRRETQYF. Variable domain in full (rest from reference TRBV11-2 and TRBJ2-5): EAGVAQSPRYKIIEKRQSVAFWCNPISGHATLYWYQQILGQGPKLLIQFQNNGVVDDSQLPKDRFSAERLKGVDSTLKIQPAKLEDSAVYLCASSLDLGGRRETQYFGPGTRLLVL.

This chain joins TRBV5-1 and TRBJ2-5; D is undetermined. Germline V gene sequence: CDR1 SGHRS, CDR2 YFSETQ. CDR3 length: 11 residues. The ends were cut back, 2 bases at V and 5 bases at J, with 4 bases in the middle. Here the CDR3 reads CASSFMETQYF. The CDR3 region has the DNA TGCGCCAGCAGCTTTATGGAGACCCAGTACTTC.